There are many counts of the clone carrying this TCR beta chain. Its specificity is unknown. This sample was taken from a study of neurological immune-mediated disorders. Findings and limits, study-wide: HTLV-1-associated myelopathy ranked highest for TCR clonal expansion and multiple sclerosis lowest, beneath healthy controls.

By 5'RACE with 10-nucleotide random UMIs, the cDNA was made. Every sequencing run gave over 190 million TCR-beta sequences, taken from 15-18 subjects. TCRdb used MiXCR to reprocess the 5' RACE reads, holding one entry per CDR3 protein. The sample shows about 87,000 distinct CDR3 sequences, around 3.6% of them seen only once. Germline CDR1 is DFQATT and CDR2 is SNEGSKA (reference sequence). This CDR3 has 15 residues. V was cut by 2 bases and J by 8 bases, with 16 bases left in between. The unsorted libraries had their origin in 2 million PBMCs stored at -80 C. The clonotype was recovered from a woman aged 50 to 65 with multiple sclerosis. The sample was PBMCs. The genes are TRBV20-1 and TRBJ1-6, with D tentatively TRBD1 (6 bases). Written as DNA, the CDR3 is TGCAGTGCTAGACGCAGCAGGGGTTGGGATTCACCCCTCCACTTT. Translated, it gives CSARRSRGWDSPLHF.